This T cell receptor beta chain was sequenced during a study of blood T cell repertoires in COVID-19. Study context: COVID-19 samples from acute and convalescent phases originated in the United States, Italy and Spain. T cells, B-cell-depleted T cells, or PBMCs supplied cDNA or gDNA.

Germline CDR1 and CDR2: MNHEY and SMNVEV (reference sequence). The CDR3 extends over 17 amino acids. The junction had 13 bases not matched to a gene; V was cut back by 5 bases and J by 3 bases. Generated by immunoSEQ multiplex PCR, the TCRdb table keeps only in-frame clones and is missing some. The data show more than 300,000 clones, around 89% seen once. Sequencing used PBMCs or T cells enriched from blood (not recorded which). The TCR originated in a woman aged 18-30 years who had recovered from COVID-19. The V gene is TRBV27, the J gene TRBJ2-1, with 7 bases that match TRBD1. The DNA of the CDR3 is TGTGCCAGCAGTACGATTTTAGGACAGGATTTCTACAATGAGCAGTTCTTC. It translates to CASSTILGQDFYNEQFF.